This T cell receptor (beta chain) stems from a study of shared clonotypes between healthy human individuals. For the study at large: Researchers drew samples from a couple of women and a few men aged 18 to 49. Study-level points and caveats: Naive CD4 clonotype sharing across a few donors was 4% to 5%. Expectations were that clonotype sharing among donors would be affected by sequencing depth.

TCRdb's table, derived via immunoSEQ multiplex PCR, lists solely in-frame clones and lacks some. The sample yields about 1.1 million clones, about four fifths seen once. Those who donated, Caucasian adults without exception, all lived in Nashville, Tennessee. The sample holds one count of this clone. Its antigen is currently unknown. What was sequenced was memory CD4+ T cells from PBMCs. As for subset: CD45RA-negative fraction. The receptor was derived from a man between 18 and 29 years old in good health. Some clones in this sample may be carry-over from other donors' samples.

The CDR3, as DNA: TGTGCCAGCAGTTTCGCCAGGGCGGCCGGGGAGCTGTTTTTT. This gives the protein CASSFARAAGELFF. The gene calls are TRBV27 and TRBJ2-2; maybe TRBD1 (5 bases). This CDR3 spans 14 amino acids. Germline CDR1 reads MNHEY; CDR2 reads SMNVEV (reference sequence). V lost 3 bases, J lost 6 bases, and 11 bases lay in between.